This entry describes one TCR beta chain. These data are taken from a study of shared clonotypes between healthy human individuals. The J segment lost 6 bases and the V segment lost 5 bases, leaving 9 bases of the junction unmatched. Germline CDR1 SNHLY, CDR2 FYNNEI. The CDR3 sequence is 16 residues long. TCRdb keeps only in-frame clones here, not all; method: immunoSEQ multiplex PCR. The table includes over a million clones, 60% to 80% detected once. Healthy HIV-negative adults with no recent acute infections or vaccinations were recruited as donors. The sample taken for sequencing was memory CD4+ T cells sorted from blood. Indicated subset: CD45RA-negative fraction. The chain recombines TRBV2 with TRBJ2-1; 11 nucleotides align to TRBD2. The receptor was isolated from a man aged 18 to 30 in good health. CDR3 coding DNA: TGTGCCAGCAGTAGACCGGGACTAGCGGTTTTCAATGAGCAGTTCTTC. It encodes CASSRPGLAVFNEQFF. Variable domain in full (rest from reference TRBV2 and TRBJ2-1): EPEVTQTPSHQVTQMGQEVILRCVPISNHLYFYWYRQILGQKVEFLVSFYNNEISEKSEIFDDQFSVERPDGSNFTLKIRSTKLEDSAMYFCASSRPGLAVFNEQFFGPGTRLTVL.